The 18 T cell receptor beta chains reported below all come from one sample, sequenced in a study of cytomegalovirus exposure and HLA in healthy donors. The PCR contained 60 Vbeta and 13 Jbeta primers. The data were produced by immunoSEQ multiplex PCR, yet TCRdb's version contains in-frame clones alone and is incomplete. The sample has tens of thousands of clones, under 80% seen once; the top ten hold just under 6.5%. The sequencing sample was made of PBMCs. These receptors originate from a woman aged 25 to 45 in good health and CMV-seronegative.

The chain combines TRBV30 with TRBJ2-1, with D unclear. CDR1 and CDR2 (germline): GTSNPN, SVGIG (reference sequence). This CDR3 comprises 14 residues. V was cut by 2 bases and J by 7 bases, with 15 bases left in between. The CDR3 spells CAWSRRSLVNEQFF. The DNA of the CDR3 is TGTGCCTGGAGTCGACGTTCCCTAGTGAATGAGCAGTTCTTC. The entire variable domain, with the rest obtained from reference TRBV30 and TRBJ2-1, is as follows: SQTIHQWPATLVQPVGSPLSLECTVEGTSNPNLYWYRQAAGRGLQLLFYSVGIGQISSEVPQNLSASRPQDRQFILSSKKLLLSDSGFYLCAWSRRSLVNEQFFGPGTRLTVL.

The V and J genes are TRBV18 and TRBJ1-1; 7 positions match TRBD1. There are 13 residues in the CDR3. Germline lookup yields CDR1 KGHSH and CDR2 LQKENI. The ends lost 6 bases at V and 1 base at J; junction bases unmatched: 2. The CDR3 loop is CASSRQGNTEAFF. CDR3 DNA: TGTGCCAGCTCCCGACAGGGGAACACTGAAGCTTTCTTT.

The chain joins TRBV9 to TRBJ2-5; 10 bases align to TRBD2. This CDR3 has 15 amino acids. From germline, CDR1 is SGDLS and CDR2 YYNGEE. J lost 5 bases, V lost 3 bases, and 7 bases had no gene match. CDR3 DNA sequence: TGTGCCAGCAGCGGGGGTGGAGCGGGAGGGGAGACCCAGTACTTC. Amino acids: CASSGGGAGGETQYF.

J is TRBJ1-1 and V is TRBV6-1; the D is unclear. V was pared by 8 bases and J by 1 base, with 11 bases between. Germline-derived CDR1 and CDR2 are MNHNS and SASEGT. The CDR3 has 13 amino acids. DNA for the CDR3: TGTGCCAGCCCCTGGAGGGCGAACACTGAAGCTTTCTTT. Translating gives CASPWRANTEAFF.

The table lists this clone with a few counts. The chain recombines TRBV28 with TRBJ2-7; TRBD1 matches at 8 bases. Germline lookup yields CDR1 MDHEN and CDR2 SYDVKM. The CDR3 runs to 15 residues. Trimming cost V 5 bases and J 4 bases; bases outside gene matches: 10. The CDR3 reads CASSSPGQETYEQYF. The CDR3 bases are TGTGCCAGCAGTAGTCCGGGACAGGAGACTTACGAGCAGTACTTC.

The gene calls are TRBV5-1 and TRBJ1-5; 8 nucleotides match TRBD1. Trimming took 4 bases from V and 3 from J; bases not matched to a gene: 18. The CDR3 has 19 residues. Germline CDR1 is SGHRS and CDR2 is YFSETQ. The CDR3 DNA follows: TGCGCCAGCAGCCCTACGTTTATGGGGCAGGGGGCGAACAATCAGCCCCAGCATTTT. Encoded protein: CASSPTFMGQGANNQPQHF.

The CDR3 nucleotides read TGTGCCAGTAGTATACGGGGGACAGGGGGCAGGCTTGGTGGCTACACCTTC. Translation gives CASSIRGTGGRLGGYTF. This chain uses TRBV19 with TRBJ1-2; 12 bases map to TRBD1. With V trimmed by 2 bases and J by 7 bases, 11 bases remained unmatched. The CDR3 contains 17 residues. The germline CDR1 and CDR2 sequences are LNHDA and SQIVND (reference sequence).

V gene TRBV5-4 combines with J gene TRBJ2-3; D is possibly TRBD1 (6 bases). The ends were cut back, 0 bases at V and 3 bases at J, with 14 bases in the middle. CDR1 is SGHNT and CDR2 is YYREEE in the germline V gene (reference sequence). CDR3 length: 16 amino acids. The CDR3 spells CASSLDARQGTDTQYF. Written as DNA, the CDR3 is TGTGCCAGCAGCTTGGATGCTAGGCAGGGGACAGATACGCAGTATTTT.

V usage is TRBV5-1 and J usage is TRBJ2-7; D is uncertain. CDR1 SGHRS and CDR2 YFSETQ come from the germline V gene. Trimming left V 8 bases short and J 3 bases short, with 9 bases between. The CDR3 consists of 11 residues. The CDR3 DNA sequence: TGCGCCAGTTCCCTAGGCTACGAGCAGTACTTC. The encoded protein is CASSLGYEQYF. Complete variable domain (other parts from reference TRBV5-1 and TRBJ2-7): KAGVTQTPRYLIKTRGQQVTLSCSPISGHRSVSWYQQTPGQGLQFLFEYFSETQRNKGNFPGRFSGRQFSNSRSEMNVSTLELGDSALYLCASSLGYEQYFGPGTRLTVT.

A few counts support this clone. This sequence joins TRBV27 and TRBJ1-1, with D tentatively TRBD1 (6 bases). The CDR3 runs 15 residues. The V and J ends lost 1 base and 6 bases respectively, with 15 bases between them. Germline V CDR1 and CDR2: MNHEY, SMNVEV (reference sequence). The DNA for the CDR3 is TGTGCCAGCAGTTTATATGTGCAGGGGTTGGCTGAAGCTTTCTTT. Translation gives CASSLYVQGLAEAFF.

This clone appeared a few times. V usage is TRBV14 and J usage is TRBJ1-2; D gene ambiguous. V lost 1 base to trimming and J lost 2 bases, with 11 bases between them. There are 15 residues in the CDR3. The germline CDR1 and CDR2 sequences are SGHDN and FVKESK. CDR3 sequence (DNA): TGTGCCAGCAGCCAAGGTGGAGCGGGGAACTATGGCTACACCTTC. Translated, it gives CASSQGGAGNYGYTF. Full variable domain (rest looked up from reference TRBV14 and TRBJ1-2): EAGVTQFPSHSVIEKGQTVTLRCDPISGHDNLYWYRRVMGKEIKFLLHFVKESKQDESGMPNNRFLAERTGGTYSTLKVQPAELEDSGVYFCASSQGGAGNYGYTFGSGTRLTVV.

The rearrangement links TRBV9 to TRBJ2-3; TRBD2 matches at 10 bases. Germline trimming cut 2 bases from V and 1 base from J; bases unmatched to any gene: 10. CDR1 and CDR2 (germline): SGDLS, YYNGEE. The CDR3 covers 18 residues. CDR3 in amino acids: CASSVGAGGPKGTDTQYF. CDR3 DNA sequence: TGTGCCAGCAGCGTGGGAGCGGGGGGGCCGAAGGGCACAGATACGCAGTATTTT.

CDR3 coding DNA: TGCGCCAGCAGCTTGGGAGGGCGGGCGGACTACGAGCAGTACTTC. Residues: CASSLGGRADYEQYF. The chain is built from TRBV5-1 and TRBJ2-7, with D maybe TRBD2 (5 bases). The CDR3 is 15 residues long. CDR1 is SGHRS, CDR2 YFSETQ, per germline. With 0 bases removed from V and 3 bases from J, the gap between germline ends came to 13 bases.

CDR3 protein: CASSESQGLAGTDTQYF. CDR3 bases: TGTGCCAGCAGTGAAAGTCAGGGACTAGCGGGAACAGATACGCAGTATTTT. The chain couples TRBV6-1 to TRBJ2-3; TRBD2 matches 13 bases. Looked up from germline, CDR1 is MNHNS and CDR2 is SASEGT. This CDR3 has 17 residues. Unmatched junction bases numbered 5, after V lost 2 bases and J lost 3 bases.

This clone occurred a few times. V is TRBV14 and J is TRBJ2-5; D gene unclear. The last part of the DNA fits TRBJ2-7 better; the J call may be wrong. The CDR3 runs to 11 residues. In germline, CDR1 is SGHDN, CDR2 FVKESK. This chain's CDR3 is CASSQGYEQYF. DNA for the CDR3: TGTGCCAGCAGCCAAGGGTACGAGCAGTACTTC.

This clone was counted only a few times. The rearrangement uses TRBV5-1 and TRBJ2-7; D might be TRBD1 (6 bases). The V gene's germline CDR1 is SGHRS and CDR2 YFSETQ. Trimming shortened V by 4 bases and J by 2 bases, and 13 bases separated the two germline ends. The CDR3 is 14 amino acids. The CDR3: CASSREQGPYEQYF. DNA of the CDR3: TGCGCCAGCAGCAGAGAACAGGGACCCTACGAGCAGTACTTC.

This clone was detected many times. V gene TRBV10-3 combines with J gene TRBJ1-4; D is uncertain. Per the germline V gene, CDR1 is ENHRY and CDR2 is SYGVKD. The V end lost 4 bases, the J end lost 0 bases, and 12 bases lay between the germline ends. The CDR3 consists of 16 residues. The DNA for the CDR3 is TGTGCCATCAGTGCTAACAGACGGACAACTAATGAAAAACTGTTTTTT. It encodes CAISANRRTTNEKLFF.

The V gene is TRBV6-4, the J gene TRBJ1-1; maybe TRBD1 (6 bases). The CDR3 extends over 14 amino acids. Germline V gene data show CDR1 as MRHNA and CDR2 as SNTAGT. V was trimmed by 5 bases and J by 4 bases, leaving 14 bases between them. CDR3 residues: CASSSTGHGTEAFF. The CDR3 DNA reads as TGTGCCAGCAGTAGTACAGGGCACGGCACTGAAGCTTTCTTT.